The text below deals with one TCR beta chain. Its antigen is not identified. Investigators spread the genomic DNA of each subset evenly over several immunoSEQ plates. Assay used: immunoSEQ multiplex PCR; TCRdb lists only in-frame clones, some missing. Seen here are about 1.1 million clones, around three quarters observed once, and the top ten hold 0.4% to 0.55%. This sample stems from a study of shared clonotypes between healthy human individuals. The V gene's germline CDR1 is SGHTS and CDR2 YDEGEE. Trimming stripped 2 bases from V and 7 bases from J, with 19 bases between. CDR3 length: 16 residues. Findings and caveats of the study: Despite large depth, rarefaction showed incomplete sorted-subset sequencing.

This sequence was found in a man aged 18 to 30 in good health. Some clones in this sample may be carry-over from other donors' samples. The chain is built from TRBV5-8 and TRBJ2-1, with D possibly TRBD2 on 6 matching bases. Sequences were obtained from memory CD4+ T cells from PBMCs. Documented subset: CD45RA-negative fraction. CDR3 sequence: CASSLGGTSFRNEQFF. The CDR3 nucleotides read TGTGCCAGCAGCTTAGGCGGGACTTCTTTCCGTAATGAGCAGTTCTTC.